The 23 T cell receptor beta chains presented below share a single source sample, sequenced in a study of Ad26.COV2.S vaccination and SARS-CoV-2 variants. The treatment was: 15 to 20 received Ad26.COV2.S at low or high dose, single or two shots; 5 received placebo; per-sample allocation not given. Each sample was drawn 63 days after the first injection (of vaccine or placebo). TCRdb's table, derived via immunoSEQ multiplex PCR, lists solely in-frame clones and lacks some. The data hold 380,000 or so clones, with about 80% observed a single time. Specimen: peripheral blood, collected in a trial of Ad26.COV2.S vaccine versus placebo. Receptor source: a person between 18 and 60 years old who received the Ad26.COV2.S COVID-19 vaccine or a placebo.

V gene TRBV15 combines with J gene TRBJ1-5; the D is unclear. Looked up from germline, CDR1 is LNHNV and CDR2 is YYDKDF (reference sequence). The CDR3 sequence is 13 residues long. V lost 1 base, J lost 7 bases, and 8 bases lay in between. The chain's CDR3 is CATSRAKDQPQHF. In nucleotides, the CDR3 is TGTGCCACCAGCAGAGCCAAGGACCAGCCCCAGCATTTT.

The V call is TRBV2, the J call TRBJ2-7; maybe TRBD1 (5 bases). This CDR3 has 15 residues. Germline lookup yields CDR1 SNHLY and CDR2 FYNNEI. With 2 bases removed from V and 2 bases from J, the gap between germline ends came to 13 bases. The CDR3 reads CASSEWPSRAYEQYF. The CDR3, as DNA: TGTGCCAGCAGTGAATGGCCGAGCAGGGCCTACGAGCAGTACTTC.

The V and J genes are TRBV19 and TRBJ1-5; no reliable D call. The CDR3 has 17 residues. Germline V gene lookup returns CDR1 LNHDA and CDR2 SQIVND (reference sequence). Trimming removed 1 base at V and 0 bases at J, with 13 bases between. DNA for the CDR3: TGTGCCAGTAGTATAGTGATGAGGGCCTATAGCAATCAGCCCCAGCATTTT. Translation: CASSIVMRAYSNQPQHF.

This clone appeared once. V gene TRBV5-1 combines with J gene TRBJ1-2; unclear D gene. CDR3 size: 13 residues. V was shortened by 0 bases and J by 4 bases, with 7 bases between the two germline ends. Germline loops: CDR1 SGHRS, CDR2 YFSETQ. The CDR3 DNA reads TGCGCCAGCAGCTTGGACAGATCCTATGGCTACACCTTC. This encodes CASSLDRSYGYTF.

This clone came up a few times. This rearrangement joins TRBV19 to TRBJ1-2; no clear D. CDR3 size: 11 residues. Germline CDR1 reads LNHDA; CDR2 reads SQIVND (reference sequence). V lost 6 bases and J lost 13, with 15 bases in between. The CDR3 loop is CASSPPGIPTF. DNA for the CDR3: TGTGCCAGTAGCCCACCGGGGATCCCCACCTTC. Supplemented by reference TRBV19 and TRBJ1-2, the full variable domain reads DGGITQSPKYLFRKEGQNVTLSCEQNLNHDAMYWYRQDPGQGLRLIYYSQIVNDFQKGDIAEGYSVSREKKESFPLTVTSAQKNPTAFYLCASSPPGIPTFGSGTRLTVV.

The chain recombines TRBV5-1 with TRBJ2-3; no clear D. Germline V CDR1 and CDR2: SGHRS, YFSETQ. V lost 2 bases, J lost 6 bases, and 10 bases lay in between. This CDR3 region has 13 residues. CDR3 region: CASSFRALDTQYF. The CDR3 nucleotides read TGCGCCAGCAGCTTCCGGGCACTTGATACGCAGTATTTT.

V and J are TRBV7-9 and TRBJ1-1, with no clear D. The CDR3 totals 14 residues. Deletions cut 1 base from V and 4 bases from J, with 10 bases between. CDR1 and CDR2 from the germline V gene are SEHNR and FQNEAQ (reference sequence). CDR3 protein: CASSLEVRLTEAFF. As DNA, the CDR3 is TGTGCCAGCAGCTTAGAAGTCAGGCTCACTGAAGCTTTCTTT.

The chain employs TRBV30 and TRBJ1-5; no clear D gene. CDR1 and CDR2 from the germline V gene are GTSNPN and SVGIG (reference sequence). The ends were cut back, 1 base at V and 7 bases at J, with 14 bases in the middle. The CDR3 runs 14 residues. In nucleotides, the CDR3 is TGTGCCTGGAGTGAGGGCCTCTCGGGGCAGCCCCAGCATTTT. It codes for CAWSEGLSGQPQHF.

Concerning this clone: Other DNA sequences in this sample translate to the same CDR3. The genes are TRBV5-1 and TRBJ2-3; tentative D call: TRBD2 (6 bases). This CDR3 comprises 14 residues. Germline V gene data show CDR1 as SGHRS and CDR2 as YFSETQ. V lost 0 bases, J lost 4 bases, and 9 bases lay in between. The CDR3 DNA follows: TGCGCCAGCAGCTTGGTACCGGGAGCAGATACGCAGTATTTT. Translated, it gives CASSLVPGADTQYF.

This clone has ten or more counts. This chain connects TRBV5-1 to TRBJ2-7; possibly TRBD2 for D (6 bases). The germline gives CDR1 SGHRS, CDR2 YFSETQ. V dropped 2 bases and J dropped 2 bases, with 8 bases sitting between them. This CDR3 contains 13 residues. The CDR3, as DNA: TGCGCCAGCAGCTTCTCGGGGGCCTACGAGCAGTACTTC. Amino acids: CASSFSGAYEQYF.

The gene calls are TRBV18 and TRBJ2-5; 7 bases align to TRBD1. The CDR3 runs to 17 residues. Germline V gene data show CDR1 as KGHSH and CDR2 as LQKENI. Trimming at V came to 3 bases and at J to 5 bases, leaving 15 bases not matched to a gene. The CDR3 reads CASSPIITTGVAETQYF. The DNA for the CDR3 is TGTGCCAGCTCACCCATTATAACTACAGGGGTGGCGGAGACCCAGTACTTC.

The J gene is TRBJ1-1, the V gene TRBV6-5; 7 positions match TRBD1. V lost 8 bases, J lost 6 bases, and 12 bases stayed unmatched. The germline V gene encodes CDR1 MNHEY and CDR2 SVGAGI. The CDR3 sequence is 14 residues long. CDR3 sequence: CASGTLRGTAEAFF. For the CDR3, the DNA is TGTGCCAGCGGCACCCTCAGGGGGACGGCTGAAGCTTTCTTT.

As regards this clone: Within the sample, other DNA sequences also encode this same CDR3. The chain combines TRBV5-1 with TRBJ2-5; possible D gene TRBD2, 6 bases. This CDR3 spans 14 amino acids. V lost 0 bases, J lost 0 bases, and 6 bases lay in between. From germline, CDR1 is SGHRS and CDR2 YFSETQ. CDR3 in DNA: TGCGCCAGCAGCTTGGGCGGGAACCAAGAGACCCAGTACTTC. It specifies CASSLGGNQETQYF.

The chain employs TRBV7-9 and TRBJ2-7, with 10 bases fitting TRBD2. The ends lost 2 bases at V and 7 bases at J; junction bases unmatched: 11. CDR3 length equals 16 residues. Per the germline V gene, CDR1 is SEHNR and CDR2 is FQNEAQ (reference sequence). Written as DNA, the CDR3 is TGTGCCAGCAGCTTAAGTCCGGCTAGCGGGAGAGGAGAGCAGTACTTC. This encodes CASSLSPASGRGEQYF.

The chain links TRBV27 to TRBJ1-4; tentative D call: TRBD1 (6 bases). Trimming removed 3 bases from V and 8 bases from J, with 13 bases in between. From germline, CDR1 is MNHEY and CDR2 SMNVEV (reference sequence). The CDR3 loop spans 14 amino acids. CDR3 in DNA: TGTGCCAGCAGTTTCGCAACGACAGGAGAAAAACTGTTTTTT. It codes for CASSFATTGEKLFF. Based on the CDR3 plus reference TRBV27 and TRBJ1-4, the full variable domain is EAQVTQNPRYLITVTGKKLTVTCSQNMNHEYMSWYRQDPGLGLRQIYYSMNVEVTDKGDVPEGYKVSRKEKRNFPLILESPSPNQTSLYFCASSFATTGEKLFFGSGTQLSVL.

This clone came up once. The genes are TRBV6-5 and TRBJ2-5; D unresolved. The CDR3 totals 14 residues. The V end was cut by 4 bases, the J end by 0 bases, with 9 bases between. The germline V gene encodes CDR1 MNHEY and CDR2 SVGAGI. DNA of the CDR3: TGTGCCAGCAGTTCGGAGCCAGACCAAGAGACCCAGTACTTC. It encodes CASSSEPDQETQYF.

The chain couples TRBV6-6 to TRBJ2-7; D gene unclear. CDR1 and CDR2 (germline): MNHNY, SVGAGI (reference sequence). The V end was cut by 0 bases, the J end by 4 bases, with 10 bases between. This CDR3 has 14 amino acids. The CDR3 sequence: CASSYSNPDYEQYF. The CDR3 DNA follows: TGTGCCAGCAGTTACTCGAACCCCGATTACGAGCAGTACTTC.

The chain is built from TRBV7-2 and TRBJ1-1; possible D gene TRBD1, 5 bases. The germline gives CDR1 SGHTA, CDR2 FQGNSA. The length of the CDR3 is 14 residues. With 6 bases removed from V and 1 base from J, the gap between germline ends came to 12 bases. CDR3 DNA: TGTGCCAGCAGTCTAGGGACGGAGAACACTGAAGCTTTCTTT. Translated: CASSLGTENTEAFF.

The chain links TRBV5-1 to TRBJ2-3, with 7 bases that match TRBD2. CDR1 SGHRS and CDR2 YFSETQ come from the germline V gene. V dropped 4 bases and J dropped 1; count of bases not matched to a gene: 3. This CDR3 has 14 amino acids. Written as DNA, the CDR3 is TGCGCCAGCAGCCCCGGACTAGGCACAGATACGCAGTATTTT. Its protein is CASSPGLGTDTQYF.

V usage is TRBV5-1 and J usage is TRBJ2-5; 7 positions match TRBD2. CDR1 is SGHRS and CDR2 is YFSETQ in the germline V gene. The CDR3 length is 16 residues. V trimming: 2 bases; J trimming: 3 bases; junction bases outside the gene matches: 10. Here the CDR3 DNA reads TGCGCCAGCAGCTTAATTTCGGGACTAACCGAAGAGACCCAGTACTTC. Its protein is CASSLISGLTEETQYF.

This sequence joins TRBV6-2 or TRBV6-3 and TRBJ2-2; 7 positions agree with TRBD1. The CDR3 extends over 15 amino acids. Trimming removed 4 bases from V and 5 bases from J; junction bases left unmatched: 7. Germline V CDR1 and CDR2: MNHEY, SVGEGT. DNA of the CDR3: TGTGCCAGCAGTTCACCGAGACAGGGAACCGGGGAGCTGTTTTTT. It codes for CASSSPRQGTGELFF.

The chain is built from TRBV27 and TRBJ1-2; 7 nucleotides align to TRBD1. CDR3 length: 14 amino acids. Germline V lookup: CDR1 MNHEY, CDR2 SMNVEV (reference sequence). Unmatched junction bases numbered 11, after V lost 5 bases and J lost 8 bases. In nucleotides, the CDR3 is TGTGCCAGCAGTAGAACAGGGGCGCCGGCCGGCTACACCTTC. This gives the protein CASSRTGAPAGYTF.

CDR3 residues: CATSEKAGGRSEQYF. CDR3 in DNA: TGTGCCACCAGTGAGAAAGCGGGAGGCCGTTCCGAGCAGTACTTC. V usage is TRBV24-1 and J usage is TRBJ2-7; 9 bases are shared with TRBD2. The germline V gene encodes CDR1 KGHDR and CDR2 SFDVKD. The CDR3 is 15 residues long. The J segment lost 6 bases and the V segment lost 4 bases, leaving 9 bases of the junction unmatched.